Here is one TCR beta chain with its context. V lost 3 bases, J lost 6 bases, and 26 bases lay in between. This CDR3 is built from 18 residues. Germline assignment: CDR1 MGHRA and CDR2 YSYEKL. The data originate from a study of T-cell reconstitution after alpha-beta-depleted transplantation in children. TCRbeta library preparation incorporated unique molecular identifiers. A single record per CDR3 protein comes from TCRdb applying MiXCR to the PCR reads. This sample yields roughly 300,000 distinct CDR3 sequences, of which 10% are seen a single time; more than 2% belongs to the top ten. The rearrangement links TRBV4-1 to TRBJ1-2; D is uncertain. The receptor was isolated from a human donor who donated a stem cell graft to a child with acute lymphoblastic leukemia. Sequencing used PBMCs from the stem cell graft donor, obtained from the stem cell graft. CDR3 coding DNA: TGCGCCAGCAGCCAGGCCAGGACGGACCTTTACACTATGGATGGCTACACCTTC. It yields the protein CASSQARTDLYTMDGYTF.